The 6 T cell receptor beta chains below all came from one sample that was sequenced in a study of neurological immune-mediated disorders. Each CDR3 protein gets one entry after TCRdb re-called the 5' RACE reads with MiXCR. The sample lists about 35,000 distinct CDR3 sequences, about 4.1% occurring once. Sequencing was done on a sample of PBMCs. The receptors were sampled from a man aged 25-40 years with multiple sclerosis.

This clonotype has at least ten counts. J is TRBJ2-1 and V is TRBV5-1, with D possibly being TRBD1 (9 bases). Germline CDR1 is SGHRS and CDR2 is YFSETQ. The CDR3 has 15 amino acids. The germline V and J ends were trimmed by 5 bases and 6 bases, with 18 bases remaining between them. The CDR3 reads CASRVAGQGPNEQFF. Written as DNA, the CDR3 is TGCGCCAGCAGGGTAGCGGGACAGGGCCCCAATGAGCAGTTCTTC.

The chain employs TRBV5-5 and TRBJ2-1, with D unresolved. From germline, CDR1 is SGHKS and CDR2 YYEKEE (reference sequence). The ends were cut back, 5 bases at V and 6 bases at J, with 18 bases in the middle. The length of the CDR3 is 15 residues. The DNA of the CDR3 is TGTGCCAGCAGTCAATCGGTCCCCCGGGTCAATGAGCAGTTCTTC. This codes for CASSQSVPRVNEQFF.

The sample holds a few counts of this clonotype. The V and J genes are TRBV6-5 and TRBJ2-1; 10 bases line up with TRBD2. The CDR3 is 16 amino acids. V gave up 6 bases and J gave up 0 bases; unmatched junction bases: 5. Germline V lookup: CDR1 MNHEY, CDR2 SVGAGI. The CDR3 sequence is CASSNSGGYSYNEQFF. The CDR3 region has the DNA TGTGCCAGCAGCAATAGCGGGGGGTACTCCTACAATGAGCAGTTCTTC.

This clonotype was counted only a few times. V gene TRBV7-9 combines with J gene TRBJ1-5, with D perhaps matching TRBD1 (5 bases). The CDR3 is made up of 12 amino acids. Trimming removed 6 bases at V and 7 bases at J, with 10 bases between. Germline V gives CDR1 SEHNR, CDR2 FQNEAQ (reference sequence). CDR3 sequence reads: CASSMGGQPQHF. CDR3 nucleotides: TGTGCCAGCAGTATGGGGGGGCAGCCCCAGCATTTT.

The chain uses TRBV6-5 and TRBJ1-2; possible D gene TRBD1, 6 bases. Trimming removed 7 bases at V and 2 bases at J, with 11 bases between. The CDR3 consists of 13 residues. Germline V gives CDR1 MNHEY, CDR2 SVGAGI. CDR3 DNA: TGTGCCAGCACTCGGGACAAAAACTATGGCTACACCTTC. Protein sequence: CASTRDKNYGYTF.

Concerning this clonotype: Its ends do not fully match the called genes, so a read error is possible. The chain joins TRBV7-2 to TRBJ1-3; D call uncertain. Looked up from germline, CDR1 is SGHTA and CDR2 is FQGNSA. The CDR3 runs to 12 residues. The CDR3 bases are TGTGCCAGCAGAAATTATGGAAAAACCATATATTTT. This codes for CASRNYGKTIYF.